This TCR beta chain stems from a study of blood T cells in healthy people across ages. Overall study findings and caveats: In long-lived donors, naive CD4+ cell counts and diversity exceeded those of aged donors.

This clonotype was found many times. The antigen is undetermined. This CDR3 has 13 amino acids. CDR1 is DFQATT and CDR2 is SNEGSKA in the germline V gene (reference sequence). Using a J-beta primer mix together with a sample-barcoded 5' primer, a second PCR was run for roughly 7 to 11 cycles. TCRdb fed the 5' RACE reads into MiXCR, producing one record per CDR3 protein. The data contain 710,000 or so distinct CDR3 sequences, about a third of them singletons. What was sequenced was blood. This chain links TRBV20-1 with TRBJ2-3; 9 nucleotides align to TRBD2. The receptor's source is a woman of 80 years or more in good health. The chain's CDR3 is CMKASGDTDTQYF. The CDR3 DNA sequence: TGCATGAAGGCTAGCGGGGACACAGATACGCAGTATTTT.